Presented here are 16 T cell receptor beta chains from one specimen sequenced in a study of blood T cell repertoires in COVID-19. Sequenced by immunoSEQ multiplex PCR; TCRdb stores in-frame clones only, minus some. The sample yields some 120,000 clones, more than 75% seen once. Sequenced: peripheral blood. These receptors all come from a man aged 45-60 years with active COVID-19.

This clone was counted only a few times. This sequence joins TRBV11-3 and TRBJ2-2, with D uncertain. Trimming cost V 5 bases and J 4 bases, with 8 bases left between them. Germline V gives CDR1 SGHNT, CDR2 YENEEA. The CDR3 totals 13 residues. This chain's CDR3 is CASSRHSTGELFF. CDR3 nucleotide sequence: TGTGCCAGCAGCCGACACAGCACCGGGGAGCTGTTTTTT.

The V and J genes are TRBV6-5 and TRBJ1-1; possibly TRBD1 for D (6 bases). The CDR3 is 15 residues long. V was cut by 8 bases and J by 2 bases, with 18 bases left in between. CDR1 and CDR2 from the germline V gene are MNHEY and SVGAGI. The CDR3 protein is CASGYRGTTNTEAFF. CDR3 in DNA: TGTGCCAGCGGGTATAGGGGGACTACTAACACTGAAGCTTTCTTT.

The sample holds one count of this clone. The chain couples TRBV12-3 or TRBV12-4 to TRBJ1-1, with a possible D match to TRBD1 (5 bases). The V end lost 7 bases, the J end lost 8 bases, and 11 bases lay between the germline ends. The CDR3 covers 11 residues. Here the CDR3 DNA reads TGTGCCAGCAATAGGGGCGTAGAAGCTTTCTTT. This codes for CASNRGVEAFF.

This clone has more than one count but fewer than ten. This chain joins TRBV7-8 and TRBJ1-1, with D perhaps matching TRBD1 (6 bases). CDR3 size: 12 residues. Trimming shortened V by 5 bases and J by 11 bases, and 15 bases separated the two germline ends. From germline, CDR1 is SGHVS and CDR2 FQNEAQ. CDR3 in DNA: TGTGCCAGCAGCCTCGGACAGACCACGGCTTTCTTT. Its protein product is CASSLGQTTAFF.

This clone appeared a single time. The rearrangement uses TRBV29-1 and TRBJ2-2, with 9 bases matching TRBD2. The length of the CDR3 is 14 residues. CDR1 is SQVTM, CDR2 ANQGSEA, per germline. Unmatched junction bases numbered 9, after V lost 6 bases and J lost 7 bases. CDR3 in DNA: TGCAGCGTGACCGGGACTAGCCTCGGCGGGGAGCTGTTTTTT. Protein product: CSVTGTSLGGELFF.

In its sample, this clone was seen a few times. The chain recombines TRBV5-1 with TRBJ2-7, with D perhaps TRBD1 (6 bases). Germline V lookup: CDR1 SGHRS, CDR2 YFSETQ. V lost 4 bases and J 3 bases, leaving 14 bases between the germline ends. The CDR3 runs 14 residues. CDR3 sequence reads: CASSPEAGDYEQYV. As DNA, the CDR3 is TGCGCCAGCAGCCCTGAGGCAGGGGACTACGAGCAGTACGTC.

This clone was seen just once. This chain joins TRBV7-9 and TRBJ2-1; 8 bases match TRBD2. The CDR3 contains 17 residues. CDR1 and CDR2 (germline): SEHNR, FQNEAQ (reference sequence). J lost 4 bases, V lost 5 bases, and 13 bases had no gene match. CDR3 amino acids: CASSLRPIAGPYNEQFF. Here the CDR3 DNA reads TGTGCCAGCAGCCTCCGACCTATAGCGGGACCATACAATGAGCAGTTCTTC.

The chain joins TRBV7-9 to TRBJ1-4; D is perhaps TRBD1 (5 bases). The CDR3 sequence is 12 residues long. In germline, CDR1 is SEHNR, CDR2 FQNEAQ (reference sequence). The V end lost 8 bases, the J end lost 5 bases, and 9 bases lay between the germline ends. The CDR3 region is CASGTSNEKLFF. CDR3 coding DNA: TGTGCCAGCGGGACTTCAAATGAAAAACTGTTTTTT.

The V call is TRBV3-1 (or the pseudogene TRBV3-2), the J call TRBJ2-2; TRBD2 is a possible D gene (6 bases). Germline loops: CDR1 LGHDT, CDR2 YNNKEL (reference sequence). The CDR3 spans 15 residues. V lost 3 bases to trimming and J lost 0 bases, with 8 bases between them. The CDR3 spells CASSQGGANTGELFF. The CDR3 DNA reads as TGTGCCAGCAGCCAGGGCGGGGCGAACACCGGGGAGCTGTTTTTT.

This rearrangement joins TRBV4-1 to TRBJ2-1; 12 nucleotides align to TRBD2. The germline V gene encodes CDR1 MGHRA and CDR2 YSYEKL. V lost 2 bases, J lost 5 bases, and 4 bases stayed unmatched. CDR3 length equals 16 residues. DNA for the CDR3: TGCGCCAGCAGCCAAACTCTAGCGGGGGGGAACAATGAGCAGTTCTTC. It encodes CASSQTLAGGNNEQFF.

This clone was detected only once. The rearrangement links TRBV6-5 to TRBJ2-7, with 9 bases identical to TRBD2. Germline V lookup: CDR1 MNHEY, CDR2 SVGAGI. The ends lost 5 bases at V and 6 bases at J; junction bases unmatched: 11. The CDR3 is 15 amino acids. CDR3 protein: CASSNGLAGPSEQYF. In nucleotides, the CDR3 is TGTGCCAGCAGTAATGGGCTAGCGGGGCCCTCCGAGCAGTACTTC.

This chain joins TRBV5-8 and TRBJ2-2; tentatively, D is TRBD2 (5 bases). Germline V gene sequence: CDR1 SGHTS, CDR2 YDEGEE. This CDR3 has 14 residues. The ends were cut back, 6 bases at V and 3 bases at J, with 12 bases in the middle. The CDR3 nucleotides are TGTGCCAGCAACGGGATCCGGGACACCGGGGAGCTGTTTTTT. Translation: CASNGIRDTGELFF.

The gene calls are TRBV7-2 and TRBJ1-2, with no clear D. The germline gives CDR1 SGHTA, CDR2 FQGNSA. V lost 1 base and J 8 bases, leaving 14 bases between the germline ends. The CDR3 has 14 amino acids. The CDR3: CASSLVRRTRGYTF. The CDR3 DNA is TGTGCCAGCAGCTTAGTAAGGAGGACCCGGGGCTACACCTTC.

CDR3 region: CASNSYVTDTQYF. In DNA, the CDR3 is TGTGCCAGCAACTCTTACGTCACAGATACGCAGTATTTT. The chain uses TRBV7-2 and TRBJ2-3; D gene uncertain. The CDR3 loop spans 13 amino acids. V was shortened by 7 bases and J by 2 bases, with 10 bases between the two germline ends. In germline, CDR1 is SGHTA, CDR2 FQGNSA.

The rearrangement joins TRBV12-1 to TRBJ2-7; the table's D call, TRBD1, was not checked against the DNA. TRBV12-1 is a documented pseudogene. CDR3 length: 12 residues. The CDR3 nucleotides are TGTGCCAGCAGCTCCCTCAGGTACGAGCAGTACGTC. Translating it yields CASSSLRYEQYV.

DNA for the CDR3: TGTGCCTCCCGGAGGCAGGGGAGAGAGACCCAGTACTTC. Encoded protein: CASRRQGRETQYF. The chain has TRBV7-2 and TRBJ2-5; D is perhaps TRBD1 (6 bases). The V end lost 11 bases, the J end lost 4 bases, and 17 bases lay between the germline ends. The CDR3 covers 13 residues. CDR1 is SGHTA, CDR2 FQGNSA, per germline.